These 8 T cell receptor beta chains originate from one sample sequenced in a study of beta chain features in type 1 diabetes. The whole isolated RNA underwent reverse transcription, so sequencing captured expressed TCRB transcripts. Using immunoSEQ multiplex PCR, the repertoire was profiled, and TCRdb retains in-frame clones only, with some absent. The data hold 350,000 or so clones, with roughly 21% observed a single time. Sample: naive CD4+ T cells from blood. The receptors shown here come from a woman between 18 and 29 years old in good health.

The chain couples TRBV19 to TRBJ2-7; TRBD1 matches 9 bases. CDR3 size: 15 residues. V lost 8 bases, J lost 0 bases, and 8 bases stayed unmatched. Per germline, CDR1 LNHDA and CDR2 SQIVND (reference sequence). CDR3 residues: CASSRGTGSSYEQYF. CDR3 DNA sequence: TGTGCCAGTTCACGAGGGACAGGGAGCTCCTACGAGCAGTACTTC.

The chain joins TRBV7-2 to TRBJ1-1, with 9 bases that match TRBD1. This CDR3 is 14 amino acids long. J lost 4 bases, V lost 4 bases, and 4 bases had no gene match. Germline CDR1 SGHTA, CDR2 FQGNSA. CDR3 residues: CASSSTTGGTEAFF. DNA of the CDR3: TGTGCCAGCAGCTCGACGACAGGGGGCACTGAAGCTTTCTTT.

This clone has just a few counts. The chain links TRBV5-1 to TRBJ2-4; TRBD2 matches at 8 bases. The trim removed 3 bases at V and 3 bases at J, leaving 8 bases unmatched. The germline V gene encodes CDR1 SGHRS and CDR2 YFSETQ. The length of the CDR3 is 16 residues. CDR3 sequence: CASSSSGGIGKNIQYF. The CDR3 DNA is TGCGCCAGCAGCTCCAGCGGGGGCATAGGCAAAAACATTCAGTACTTC.

This clone was counted between two and nine times. J is TRBJ2-3 and V is TRBV7-2, with 10 bases lining up with TRBD2. With V trimmed by 5 bases and J by 2 bases, 7 bases remained unmatched. Per germline, CDR1 SGHTA and CDR2 FQGNSA. The CDR3 totals 16 residues. For the CDR3, the DNA is TGTGCCAGCAGCCCTCTAGCGGGGGACCTCACAGATACGCAGTATTTT. Protein product: CASSPLAGDLTDTQYF.

The table lists this clone with a few counts. V usage is TRBV5-1 and J usage is TRBJ2-5, with D unresolved. The CDR3 is made up of 14 amino acids. Germline CDR1 and CDR2: SGHRS and YFSETQ. The germline V and J ends were trimmed by 0 bases and 1 base, with 7 bases remaining between them. The CDR3 nucleotides are TGCGCCAGCAGCTTGGGGAGTTCCCAAGAGACCCAGTACTTC. Translated, it gives CASSLGSSQETQYF.

The chain is built from TRBV5-4 and TRBJ1-2, with 8 bases lining up with TRBD1. V lost 2 bases, J lost 4 bases, and 10 bases stayed unmatched. The CDR3 covers 16 residues. Germline-derived CDR1 and CDR2 are SGHNT and YYREEE (reference sequence). CDR3 DNA: TGTGCCAGCAGCTTTTCCTACGGGACAGGAGGCTATGGCTACACCTTC. Translation: CASSFSYGTGGYGYTF.

The chain has TRBV7-9 and TRBJ2-3; D is ambiguous. V was shortened by 3 bases and J by 0 bases, with 13 bases between the two germline ends. This CDR3 is 16 amino acids long. Per germline, CDR1 SEHNR and CDR2 FQNEAQ (reference sequence). The CDR3 sequence is CASSFPVAGSTDTQYF. The CDR3 DNA reads TGTGCCAGCAGCTTTCCCGTAGCTGGTAGCACAGATACGCAGTATTTT. Full variable domain (missing parts from reference TRBV7-9 and TRBJ2-3): DTGVSQNPRHKITKRGQNVTFRCDPISEHNRLYWYRQTLGQGPEFLTYFQNEAQLEKSRLLSDRFSAERPKGSFSTLEIQRTEQGDSAMYLCASSFPVAGSTDTQYFGPGTRLTVL.

This clone was counted a few times. V gene TRBV5-4 combines with J gene TRBJ1-1; a weak D match, TRBD1 (6 bases). The V gene's germline CDR1 is SGHNT and CDR2 YYREEE (reference sequence). V was pared by 4 bases and J by 9 bases, with 16 bases between. This CDR3 is 13 amino acids long. The CDR3 region is CASSNHLRDKAFF. In nucleotides, the CDR3 is TGTGCCAGCAGCAACCACCTCCGGGACAAAGCTTTCTTT.